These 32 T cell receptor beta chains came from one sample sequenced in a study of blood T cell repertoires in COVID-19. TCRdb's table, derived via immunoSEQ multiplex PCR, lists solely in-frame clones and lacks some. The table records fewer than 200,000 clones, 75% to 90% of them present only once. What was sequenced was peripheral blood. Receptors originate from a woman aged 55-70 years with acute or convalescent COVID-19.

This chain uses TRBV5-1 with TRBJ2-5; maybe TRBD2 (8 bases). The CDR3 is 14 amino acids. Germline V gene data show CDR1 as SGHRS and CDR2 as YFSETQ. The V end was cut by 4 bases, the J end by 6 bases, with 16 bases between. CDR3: CASSEIGRGQTQYF. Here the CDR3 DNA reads TGCGCCAGCAGCGAGATCGGGAGGGGGCAGACCCAGTACTTC.

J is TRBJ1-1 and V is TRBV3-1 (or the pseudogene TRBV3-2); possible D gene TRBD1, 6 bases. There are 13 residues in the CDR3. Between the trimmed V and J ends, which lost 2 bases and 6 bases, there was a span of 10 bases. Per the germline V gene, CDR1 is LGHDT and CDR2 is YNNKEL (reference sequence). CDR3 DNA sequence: TGTGCCAGCAGCCAACCGGCAGGGGCTGAAGCTTTCTTT. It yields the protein CASSQPAGAEAFF.

CDR3 coding DNA: TGTGCCAGCAGGGGACAGGGCTGGCAGCCCCAGCATTTT. This encodes CASRGQGWQPQHF. The chain uses TRBV6-6 and TRBJ1-5, with 9 positions matching TRBD1. The length of the CDR3 is 13 residues. The germline V gene encodes CDR1 MNHNY and CDR2 SVGAGI (reference sequence). J lost 7 bases, V lost 6 bases, and 4 bases had no gene match.

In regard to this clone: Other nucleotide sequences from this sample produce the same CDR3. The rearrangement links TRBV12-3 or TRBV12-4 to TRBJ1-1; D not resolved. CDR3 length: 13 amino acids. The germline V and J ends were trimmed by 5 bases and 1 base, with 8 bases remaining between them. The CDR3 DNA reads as TGTGCCAGCAGTCTCCCGGGGAACACTGAAGCTTTCTTT. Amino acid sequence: CASSLPGNTEAFF.

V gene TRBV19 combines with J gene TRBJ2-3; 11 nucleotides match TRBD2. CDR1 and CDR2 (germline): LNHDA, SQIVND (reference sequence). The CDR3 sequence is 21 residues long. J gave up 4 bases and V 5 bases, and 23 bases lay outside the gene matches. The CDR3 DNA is TGTGCCAGTAGTCGGCGACTAGCGGGGTTTGATTTTTGGGCCACAGCAGATACGCAGTATTTT. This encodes CASSRRLAGFDFWATADTQYF. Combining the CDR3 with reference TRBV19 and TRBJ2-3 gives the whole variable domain DGGITQSPKYLFRKEGQNVTLSCEQNLNHDAMYWYRQDPGQGLRLIYYSQIVNDFQKGDIAEGYSVSREKKESFPLTVTSAQKNPTAFYLCASSRRLAGFDFWATADTQYFGPGTRLTVL.

The CDR3: CASRSGTGISGANVLTF. CDR3 nucleotides: TGTGCCAGCAGATCCGGGACAGGGATCTCTGGGGCCAACGTCCTGACTTTC. The gene calls are TRBV28 and TRBJ2-6; TRBD1 aligns across 9 bases. V lost 6 bases to trimming and J lost 0 bases; unmatched junction nucleotides: 6. CDR1 and CDR2 from the germline V gene are MDHEN and SYDVKM. This CDR3 is 17 amino acids long.

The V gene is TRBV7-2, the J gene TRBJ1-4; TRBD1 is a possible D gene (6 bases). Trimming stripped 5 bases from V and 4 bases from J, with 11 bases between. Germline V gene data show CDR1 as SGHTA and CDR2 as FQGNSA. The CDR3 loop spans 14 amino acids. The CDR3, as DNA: TGTGCCAGCAGCCTAAGACAGGTTAATGAAAAACTGTTTTTT. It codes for CASSLRQVNEKLFF.

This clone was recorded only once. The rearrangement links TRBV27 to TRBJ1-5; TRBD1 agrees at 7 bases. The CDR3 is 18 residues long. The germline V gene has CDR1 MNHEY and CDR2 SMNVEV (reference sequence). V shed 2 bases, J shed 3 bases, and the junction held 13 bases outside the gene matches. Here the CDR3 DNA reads TGTGCCAGCAGTTTACGCAAATCCGGGACAGAAGACAATCAGCCCCAGCATTTT. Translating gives CASSLRKSGTEDNQPQHF.

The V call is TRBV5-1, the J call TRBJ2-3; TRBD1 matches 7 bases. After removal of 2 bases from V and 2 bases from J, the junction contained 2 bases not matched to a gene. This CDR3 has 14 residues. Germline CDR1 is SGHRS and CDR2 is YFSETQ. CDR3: CASSLQGITDTQYF. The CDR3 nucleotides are TGCGCCAGCAGCTTACAGGGGATCACAGATACGCAGTATTTT. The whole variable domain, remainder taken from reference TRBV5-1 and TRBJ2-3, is KAGVTQTPRYLIKTRGQQVTLSCSPISGHRSVSWYQQTPGQGLQFLFEYFSETQRNKGNFPGRFSGRQFSNSRSEMNVSTLELGDSALYLCASSLQGITDTQYFGPGTRLTVL.

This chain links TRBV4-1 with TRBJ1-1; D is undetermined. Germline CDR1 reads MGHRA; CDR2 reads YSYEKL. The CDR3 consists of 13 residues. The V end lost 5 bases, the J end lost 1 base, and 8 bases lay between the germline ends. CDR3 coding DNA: TGCGCCAGCAGCTGGACTGCGAACACTGAAGCTTTCTTT. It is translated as CASSWTANTEAFF.

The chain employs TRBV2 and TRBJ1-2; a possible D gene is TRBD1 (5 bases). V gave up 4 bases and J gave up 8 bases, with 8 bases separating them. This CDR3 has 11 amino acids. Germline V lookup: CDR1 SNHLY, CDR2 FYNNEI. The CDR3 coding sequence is TGTGCCAGCAGTGCGGGGGTCGGCTACACCTTC. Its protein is CASSAGVGYTF.

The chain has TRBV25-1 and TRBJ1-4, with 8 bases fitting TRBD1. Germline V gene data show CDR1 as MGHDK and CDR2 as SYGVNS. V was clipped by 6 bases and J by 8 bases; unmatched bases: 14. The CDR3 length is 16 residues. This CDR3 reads CASSVLSTGGYEKLFF. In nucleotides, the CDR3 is TGTGCCAGCAGCGTTTTAAGTACAGGGGGATACGAAAAACTGTTTTTT.

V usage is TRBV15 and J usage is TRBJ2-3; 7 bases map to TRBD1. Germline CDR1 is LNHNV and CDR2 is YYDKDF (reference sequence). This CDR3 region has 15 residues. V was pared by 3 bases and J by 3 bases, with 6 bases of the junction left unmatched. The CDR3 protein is CATSRADRATDTQYF. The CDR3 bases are TGTGCCACCAGCAGGGCTGACAGGGCAACAGATACGCAGTATTTT.

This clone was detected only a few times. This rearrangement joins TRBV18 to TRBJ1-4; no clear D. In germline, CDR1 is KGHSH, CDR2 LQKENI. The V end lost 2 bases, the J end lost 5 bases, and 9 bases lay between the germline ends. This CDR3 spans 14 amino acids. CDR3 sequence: CASSPGRTNEKLFF. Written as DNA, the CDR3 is TGTGCCAGCTCACCAGGGAGAACGAATGAAAAACTGTTTTTT.

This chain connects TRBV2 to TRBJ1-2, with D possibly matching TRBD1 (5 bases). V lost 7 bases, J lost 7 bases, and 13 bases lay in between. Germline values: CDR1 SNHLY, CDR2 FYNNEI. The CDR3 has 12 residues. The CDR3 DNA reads TGTGCCAGCAATCGGGGGGTGGCTGGCTACACCTTC. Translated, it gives CASNRGVAGYTF.

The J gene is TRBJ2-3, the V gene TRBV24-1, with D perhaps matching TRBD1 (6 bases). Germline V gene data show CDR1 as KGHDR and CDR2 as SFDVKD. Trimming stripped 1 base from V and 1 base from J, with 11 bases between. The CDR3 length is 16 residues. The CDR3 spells CATSDFTGWGTDTQYF. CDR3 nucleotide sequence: TGTGCCACCAGTGATTTCACAGGGTGGGGCACAGATACGCAGTATTTT.

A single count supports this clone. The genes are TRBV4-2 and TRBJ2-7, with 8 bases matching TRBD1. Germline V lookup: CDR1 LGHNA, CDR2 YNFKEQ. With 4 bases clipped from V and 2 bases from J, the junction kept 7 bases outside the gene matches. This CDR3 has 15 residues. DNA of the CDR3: TGTGCCAGCAGCCCTGACAGGGGAGGCACCTACGAGCAGTACTTC. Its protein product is CASSPDRGGTYEQYF.

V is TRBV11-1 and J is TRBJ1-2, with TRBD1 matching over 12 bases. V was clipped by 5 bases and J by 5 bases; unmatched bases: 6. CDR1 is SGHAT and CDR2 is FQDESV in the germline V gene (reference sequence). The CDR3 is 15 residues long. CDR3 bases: TGTGCCAGCAGCCCGGGGACAGGGGGCGCGTATGGCTACACCTTC. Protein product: CASSPGTGGAYGYTF.

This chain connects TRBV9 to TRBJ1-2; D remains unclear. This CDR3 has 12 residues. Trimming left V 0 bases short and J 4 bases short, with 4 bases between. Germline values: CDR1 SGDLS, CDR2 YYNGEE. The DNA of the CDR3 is TGTGCCAGCAGCGTAGGAGGCTATGGCTACACCTTC. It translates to CASSVGGYGYTF.

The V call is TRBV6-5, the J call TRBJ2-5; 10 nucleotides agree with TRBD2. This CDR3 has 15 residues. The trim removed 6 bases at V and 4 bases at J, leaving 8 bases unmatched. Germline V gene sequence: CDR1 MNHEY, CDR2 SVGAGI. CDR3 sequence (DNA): TGTGCCAGCAGCCCCGGACTAGCGGACCGAGAGACCCAGTACTTC. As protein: CASSPGLADRETQYF.

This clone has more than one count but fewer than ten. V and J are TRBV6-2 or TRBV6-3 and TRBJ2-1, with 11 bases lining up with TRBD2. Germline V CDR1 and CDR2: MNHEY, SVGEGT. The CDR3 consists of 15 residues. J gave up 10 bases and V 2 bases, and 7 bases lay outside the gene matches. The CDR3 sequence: CASSYGTSGSEEQFF. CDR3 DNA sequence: TGTGCCAGCAGTTACGGCACTAGCGGGAGCGAAGAGCAGTTCTTC.

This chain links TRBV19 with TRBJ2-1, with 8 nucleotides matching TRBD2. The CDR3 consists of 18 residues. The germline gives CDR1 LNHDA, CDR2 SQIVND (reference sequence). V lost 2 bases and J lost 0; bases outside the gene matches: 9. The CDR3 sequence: CASSIRSSGRTSYNEQFF. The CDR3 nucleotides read TGTGCCAGTAGTATAAGATCGAGCGGGAGAACCTCCTACAATGAGCAGTTCTTC.

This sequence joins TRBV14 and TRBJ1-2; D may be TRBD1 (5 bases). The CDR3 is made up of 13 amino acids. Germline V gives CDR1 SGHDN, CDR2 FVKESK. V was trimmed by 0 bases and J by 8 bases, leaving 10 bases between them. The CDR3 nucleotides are TGTGCCAGCAGCCAAGATTGGAGGGGAGGCTACACCTTC. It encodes CASSQDWRGGYTF.

The CDR3 region has the DNA TGTGCCAGCAGCACACCCGGGGGAGCTAATGAAAAACTGTTTTTT. It yields the protein CASSTPGGANEKLFF. The chain recombines TRBV7-9 with TRBJ1-4, with D maybe TRBD1 (5 bases). V was shortened by 5 bases and J by 3 bases, with 13 bases between the two germline ends. This CDR3 region has 15 residues. In germline, CDR1 is SEHNR, CDR2 FQNEAQ (reference sequence).

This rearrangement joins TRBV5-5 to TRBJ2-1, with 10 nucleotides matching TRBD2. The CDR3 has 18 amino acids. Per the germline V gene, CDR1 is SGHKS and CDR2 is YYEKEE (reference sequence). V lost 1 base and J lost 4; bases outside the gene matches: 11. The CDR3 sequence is CASSLMASGRASYNEQFF. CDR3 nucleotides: TGTGCCAGCAGCTTGATGGCGAGCGGGAGGGCCTCATACAATGAGCAGTTCTTC.

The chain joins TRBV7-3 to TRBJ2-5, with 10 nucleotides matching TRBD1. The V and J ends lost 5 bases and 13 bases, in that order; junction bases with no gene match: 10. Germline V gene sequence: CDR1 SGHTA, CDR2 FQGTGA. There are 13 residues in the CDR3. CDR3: CASSPGGTGVGYF. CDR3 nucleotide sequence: TGTGCCAGCAGCCCCGGCGGGACAGGGGTGGGGTACTTC.

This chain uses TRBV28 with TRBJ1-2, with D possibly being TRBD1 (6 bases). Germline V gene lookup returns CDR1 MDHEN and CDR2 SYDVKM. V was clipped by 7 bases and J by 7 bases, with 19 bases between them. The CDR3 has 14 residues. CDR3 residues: CASNTPGDRGGYTF. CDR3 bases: TGTGCCAGCAACACCCCAGGGGATCGGGGTGGCTACACCTTC.

The chain's CDR3 is CASSPQPSSYNEQFF. In DNA form, the CDR3 reads TGTGCCAGCAGCCCCCAGCCTAGCTCCTACAATGAGCAGTTCTTC. The chain couples TRBV9 to TRBJ2-1; D not resolved. The V gene's germline CDR1 is SGDLS and CDR2 YYNGEE. The CDR3 loop spans 15 amino acids. V lost 4 bases and J 0 bases, leaving 11 bases between the germline ends.

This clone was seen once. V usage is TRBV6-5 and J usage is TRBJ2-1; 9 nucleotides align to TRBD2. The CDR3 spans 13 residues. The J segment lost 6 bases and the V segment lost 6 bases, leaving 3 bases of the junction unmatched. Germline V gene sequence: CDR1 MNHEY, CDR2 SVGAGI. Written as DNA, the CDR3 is TGTGCCAGCAGAGCGGGAGGTGGCAATGAGCAGTTCTTC. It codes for CASRAGGGNEQFF.

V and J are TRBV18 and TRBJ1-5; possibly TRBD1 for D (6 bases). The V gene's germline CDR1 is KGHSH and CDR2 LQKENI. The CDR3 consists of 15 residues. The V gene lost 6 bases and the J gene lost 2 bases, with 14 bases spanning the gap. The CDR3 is CASSLAGDGNQPQHF. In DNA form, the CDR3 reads TGTGCCAGCTCTCTCGCAGGGGACGGCAATCAGCCCCAGCATTTT.

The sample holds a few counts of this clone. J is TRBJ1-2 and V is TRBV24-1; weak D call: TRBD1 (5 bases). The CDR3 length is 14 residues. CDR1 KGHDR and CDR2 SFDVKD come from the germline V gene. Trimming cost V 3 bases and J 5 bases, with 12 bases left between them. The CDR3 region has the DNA TGTGCCACCAGTGATACGGGACTGGGATATGGCTACACCTTC. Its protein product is CATSDTGLGYGYTF.

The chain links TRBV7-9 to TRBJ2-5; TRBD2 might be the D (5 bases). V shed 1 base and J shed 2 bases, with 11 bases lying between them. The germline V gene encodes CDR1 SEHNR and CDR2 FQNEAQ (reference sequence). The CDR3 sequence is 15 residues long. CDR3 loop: CASSLGSERQETQYF. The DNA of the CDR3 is TGTGCCAGCAGCTTAGGTTCGGAGCGGCAAGAGACCCAGTACTTC. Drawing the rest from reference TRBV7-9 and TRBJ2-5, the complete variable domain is DTGVSQNPRHKITKRGQNVTFRCDPISEHNRLYWYRQTLGQGPEFLTYFQNEAQLEKSRLLSDRFSAERPKGSFSTLEIQRTEQGDSAMYLCASSLGSERQETQYFGPGTRLLVL.